The 3 T cell receptor beta chains listed next were all sequenced from one sample in a study of CD8+CD57+ T cells in acquired aplastic anemia. Researchers used genomic DNA as the template to profile TCR beta VDJ and CDR3. TCRdb redid the calling of the reads with MiXCR, one entry per CDR3 protein. The table has about 180,000 distinct CDR3 sequences, 63% seen once. CD8+CD57+ cell expansion had been shown by flow cytometry in patients chosen for sequencing. The sample was sorted CD4+, CD8+, or CD8+CD57+ T cells (not recorded which) from PBMCs. These receptors were obtained from a human donor with aplastic anemia.

This chain links TRBV20-1 with TRBJ2-2, with 7 bases aligning to TRBD1. The J segment lost 2 bases and the V segment lost 0 bases, leaving 6 bases of the junction unmatched. Germline CDR1 is DFQATT and CDR2 is SNEGSKA (reference sequence). The CDR3 extends over 16 amino acids. CDR3 DNA sequence: TGCAGTGCTAGAGAGGTTGGGACAGCTAACACCGGGGAGCTGTTTTTT. Protein sequence: CSAREVGTANTGELFF.

This clonotype was seen once. The rearrangement links TRBV2 to TRBJ1-5; D call uncertain. The CDR3 consists of 16 residues. Germline lookup yields CDR1 SNHLY and CDR2 FYNNEI. V was shortened by 2 bases and J by 0 bases, with 11 bases between the two germline ends. CDR3 DNA sequence: TGTGCCAGCAGTGAAATAGGTCGGGATAGCAATCAGCCCCAGCATTTT. Protein product: CASSEIGRDSNQPQHF.

This clonotype was counted once. This likely comes from a read error, as the CDR3 has no conserved phenylalanine or tryptophan at its end. No DNA is shown, since the ends of the CDR3 on it are uncertain; the CDR3 is the one TCRdb lists. This chain uses TRBV12-2 with TRBJ1-1. TRBV12-2 is a pseudogene segment. The CDR3 adds up to 13 amino acids, both ends counted. CDR3 sequence: CASSFRGGTEAFL.